The rows below give T cell receptor beta chains drawn from one sample of a study of sequential checkpoint blockade in melanoma. TCRdb's table, derived via immunoSEQ multiplex PCR, lists solely in-frame clones and lacks some. The table includes 15,000 or so clones, 70% to 80% detected once. This material consisted of CD8+ T cells sorted from blood (inferred from file names), taken from a patient given nivolumab and ipilimumab in sequence. The source of these receptors is a human donor with melanoma. CDR3s include the opening cysteine and the closing phenylalanine or tryptophan. The order of the fields is J gene, clone size, V gene, CDR3 protein. Clone size appears in some rows only: once, few, many, or a class for an expanded clone.

J gene: TRBJ2-3
clone size: NA
V gene: TRBV11-2
CDR3 protein: CASSLRSGASNTQYF

J gene: TRBJ1-3
clone size: medium-sized
V gene: TRBV7-9
CDR3 protein: CASSVEAGSSGNTIYF

J gene: TRBJ2-3
clone size: few
V gene: TRBV7-9
CDR3 protein: CASSLAGGSTDTQYF

J gene: TRBJ2-1
clone size: NA
V gene: TRBV9
CDR3 protein: CASSSGPSSYNEQFF

J gene: TRBJ1-3
clone size: NA
V gene: TRBV9
CDR3 protein: CASSVGQNSGNTIYF

J gene: TRBJ2-7
clone size: NA
V gene: TRBV11-2
CDR3 protein: CASSLARGDYEQYF

J gene: TRBJ1-2
clone size: NA
V gene: TRBV5-4
CDR3 protein: CASSLNSNYGYTF

J gene: TRBJ1-1
clone size: few
V gene: TRBV6-5
CDR3 protein: CASSEGGEAFF

J gene: TRBJ2-4
clone size: NA
V gene: TRBV5-4
CDR3 protein: CASSLLGLAGGQGKNIQYF

J gene: TRBJ2-3
clone size: NA
V gene: TRBV19
CDR3 protein: CASSIRTGGPDTQYF

J gene: TRBJ2-1
clone size: NA
V gene: TRBV27
CDR3 protein: CASSLTLGTGDNEQFF

J gene: TRBJ2-1
clone size: NA
V gene: TRBV4-1
CDR3 protein: CASSQPRDSRDEQFF

J gene: TRBJ1-1
clone size: NA
V gene: TRBV11-3
CDR3 protein: CASSLDRERNTEAFF

J gene: TRBJ2-2
clone size: NA
V gene: TRBV15
CDR3 protein: CATSRDRGGQGNTGELFF

J gene: TRBJ1-2
clone size: NA
V gene: TRBV7-9
CDR3 protein: CASSLVRPGTEINYGYTF

J gene: TRBJ2-3
clone size: NA
V gene: TRBV19
CDR3 protein: CASSVWDSTTDTQYF

J gene: TRBJ1-2
clone size: NA
V gene: TRBV13
CDR3 protein: CASSLGLGTGGNYGYTF

J gene: TRBJ2-5
clone size: NA
V gene: TRBV27
CDR3 protein: CASSLFGGGQETQYF

J gene: TRBJ2-7
clone size: once
V gene: TRBV6-5
CDR3 protein: CASSYGGLGEQYF

J gene: TRBJ1-5
clone size: once
V gene: TRBV27
CDR3 protein: CASSQGGGNQPQHF

J gene: TRBJ2-7
clone size: NA
V gene: TRBV11-3
CDR3 protein: CASSFYNSYEQYF

J gene: TRBJ2-3
clone size: NA
V gene: TRBV19
CDR3 protein: CASSITGGLTDTQYF

J gene: TRBJ1-5
clone size: NA
V gene: TRBV27
CDR3 protein: CASKKTGSNQPQHF

J gene: TRBJ2-3
clone size: NA
V gene: TRBV19
CDR3 protein: CASKGGDRSTDTQYF

J gene: NA
clone size: once
V gene: TRBV9
CDR3 protein: CASSVEDYGHEQYF

J gene: TRBJ2-5
clone size: NA
V gene: TRBV13
CDR3 protein: CASSLGRLRGHRETQYF

J gene: TRBJ2-1
clone size: NA
V gene: TRBV29-1
CDR3 protein: CSVELLGGPSYNEQFF

J gene: TRBJ2-7
clone size: few
V gene: TRBV9
CDR3 protein: CASSVTSGSYEQYF

J gene: TRBJ2-1
clone size: NA
V gene: TRBV6-1
CDR3 protein: CASSMTENEQFF